Listed here are 14 T cell receptor beta chains from one sample, sequenced in a study of blood T cells in healthy people across ages. Primers used in a second PCR of roughly 6 to 12 cycles were a sample-barcoded 5' primer and a J-beta primer mix. TCRdb processed the 5' RACE reads anew with MiXCR; each CDR3 protein has one entry. The sample yields 450,000 to 700,000 distinct CDR3 sequences, about 26% seen once. The sample taken for sequencing was blood. The receptors were sampled from an older woman in good health.

The gene calls are TRBV3-1 and TRBJ1-1; TRBD1 matches at 8 bases. CDR3 length: 14 residues. In germline, CDR1 is LGHDT, CDR2 YNNKEL (reference sequence). Trimming removed 5 bases from V and 11 bases from J; junction bases left unmatched: 13. This CDR3 is CASSTRPGTGGAFF. For the CDR3, the DNA is TGTGCCAGCAGCACTCGTCCCGGGACAGGTGGGGCTTTCTTT. Together with reference TRBV3-1 and TRBJ1-1, the CDR3 gives the full variable domain: DTAVSQTPKYLVTQMGNDKSIKCEQNLGHDTMYWYKQDSKKFLKIMFSYNNKELIINETVPNRFSPKSPDKAHLNLHINSLELGDSAVYFCASSTRPGTGGAFFGQGTRLTVV.

V is TRBV29-1 and J is TRBJ1-2; no clear D. Germline V gives CDR1 SQVTM, CDR2 ANQGSEA. Between the trimmed V and J ends, which lost 1 base and 4 bases, there was a span of 7 bases. The CDR3 loop spans 12 amino acids. CDR3 amino acids: CSVEVDVYGYTF. The DNA of the CDR3 is TGCAGCGTTGAAGTTGACGTCTATGGCTACACCTTC. Variable domain in full (rest from reference TRBV29-1 and TRBJ1-2): SAVISQKPSRDICQRGTSLTIQCQVDSQVTMMFWYRQQPGQSLTLIATANQGSEATYESGFVIDKFPISRPNLTFSTLTVSNMSPEDSSIYLCSVEVDVYGYTFGSGTRLTVV.

This clonotype turned up a few times. The chain couples TRBV29-1 to TRBJ2-5; D may match TRBD1 or TRBD2 (5 bases each). Germline CDR1 SQVTM, CDR2 ANQGSEA. V was cut by 4 bases and J by 4 bases, with 22 bases left in between. This CDR3 is 16 amino acids long. Here the CDR3 reads CSVGGKVPEGRETQYF. The CDR3 DNA sequence: TGCAGCGTTGGAGGAAAGGTCCCAGAGGGGCGAGAGACCCAGTACTTC. Filled out from reference TRBV29-1 and TRBJ2-5, the complete variable domain reads SAVISQKPSRDICQRGTSLTIQCQVDSQVTMMFWYRQQPGQSLTLIATANQGSEATYESGFVIDKFPISRPNLTFSTLTVSNMSPEDSSIYLCSVGGKVPEGRETQYFGPGTRLLVL.

Worth noting for this clonotype: An end of the junction differs from the germline gene, which may be a read error. The chain has TRBV5-5 and TRBJ2-7; 11 positions agree with TRBD1. The CDR3 runs to 17 residues. From germline, CDR1 is SGHKS and CDR2 YYEKEE (reference sequence). The CDR3 is CASGLSWTGGLSYEQYF. For the CDR3, the DNA is TGTGCCAGCGGCTTGTCCTGGACAGGGGGCTTGTCCTACGAGCAGTACTTC. The variable domain in full, completed from reference TRBV5-5 and TRBJ2-7, reads DAGVTQSPTHLIKTRGQQVTLRCSPISGHKSVSWYQQVLGQGPQFIFQYYEKEERGRGNFPDRFSARQFPNYSSELNVNALLLGDSALYLCASGLSWTGGLSYEQYFGPGTRLTVT.

The genes are TRBV21-1 and TRBJ2-1; TRBD2 was called by the table and not checked on the DNA. TRBV21-1 has pseudogene status. The CDR3 totals 13 residues. CDR3 DNA sequence: TGTGCCAGCAGCAAGACTAGTTACAATGAGCAGTTCTTC. Its protein is CASSKTSYNEQFF.

The genes are TRBV20-1 and TRBJ2-7; D possibly matches TRBD1 or TRBD2 (5 bases each). The CDR3 is 14 amino acids. CDR1 and CDR2 from the germline V gene are DFQATT and SNEGSKA (reference sequence). With 1 base removed from V and 6 bases from J, the gap between germline ends came to 16 bases. The CDR3 loop is CSARGMPGSAEQYF. The CDR3, as DNA: TGCAGTGCTAGAGGAATGCCAGGGAGCGCCGAGCAGTACTTC.

This clonotype has just a few counts. This sequence joins TRBV6-1 and TRBJ1-2; D is perhaps TRBD1 (6 bases). The CDR3 is made up of 17 amino acids. Germline V gene lookup returns CDR1 MNHNS and CDR2 SASEGT. V was pared by 8 bases and J by 4 bases, with 26 bases between. The CDR3 protein is CASARSERDTQSYGYTF. DNA of the CDR3: TGTGCCAGCGCCAGAAGCGAACGGGACACCCAGAGCTATGGCTACACCTTC.

Here the CDR3 reads CASSWGDSGYTF. DNA for the CDR3: TGCGCCAGCAGCTGGGGGGACAGCGGCTACACCTTC. V usage is TRBV5-1 and J usage is TRBJ1-2; 7 bases line up with TRBD1. The ends lost 3 bases at V and 8 bases at J; junction bases unmatched: 4. CDR3 size: 12 residues. Per the germline V gene, CDR1 is SGHRS and CDR2 is YFSETQ.

This chain links TRBV3-1 with TRBJ1-2, with 9 bases fitting TRBD1. Germline CDR1 and CDR2: LGHDT and YNNKEL (reference sequence). Trimming took 3 bases from V and 7 from J; bases not matched to a gene: 9. The CDR3 consists of 15 residues. The CDR3 loop reads CASSHLEDRGLGYTF. The CDR3 DNA follows: TGTGCCAGCAGCCATTTGGAGGACAGGGGCCTTGGCTACACCTTC.

As for this clonotype: A junction boundary mismatches the germline segment, possibly from a read error. This chain connects TRBV4-1 to TRBJ1-2; D gene ambiguous. Looked up from germline, CDR1 is MGHRA and CDR2 is YSYEKL. CDR3 length: 16 amino acids. The CDR3 spells CASSQDFGSTNYVYTF. Written as DNA, the CDR3 is TGCGCCAGCAGCCAAGATTTCGGCAGTACTAACTATGTCTACACCTTC.

This clonotype was seen a handful of times. The chain is built from TRBV29-1 and TRBJ1-1; D may be TRBD1 (5 bases). V lost 6 bases and J lost 6, with 14 bases in between. The CDR3 consists of 12 residues. The V gene's germline CDR1 is SQVTM and CDR2 ANQGSEA. CDR3 DNA sequence: TGCAGCGTGATGTTCGGGGCCGCTGAAGCTTTCTTT. As protein: CSVMFGAAEAFF.

This clonotype was recorded a few times. The J gene is TRBJ2-3, the V gene TRBV20-1; tentative D call: TRBD2 (6 bases). CDR3 length: 13 amino acids. The germline V gene has CDR1 DFQATT and CDR2 SNEGSKA (reference sequence). The V and J ends lost 1 base and 5 bases respectively, with 10 bases between them. CDR3 bases: TGCAGTGCTAGAGGGGGTAGCGGAGATACGCAGTATTTT. This gives the protein CSARGGSGDTQYF.

Here the CDR3 reads CATSEGQGGGTDTQYF. CDR3 DNA: TGTGCCACCAGTGAGGGACAGGGGGGAGGCACAGATACGCAGTATTTT. V gene TRBV24-1 combines with J gene TRBJ2-3; 11 nucleotides align to TRBD1. The CDR3 runs 16 residues. After removal of 4 bases from V and 1 base from J, the junction contained 3 bases not matched to a gene. The V gene's germline CDR1 is KGHDR and CDR2 SFDVKD.

The genes are TRBV11-2 and TRBJ2-5; perhaps TRBD2 as D (5 bases). Trimming took off 1 base at V and 5 bases at J, with 20 bases between the two ends. The CDR3 has 17 amino acids. CDR1 and CDR2 from the germline V gene are SGHAT and FQNNGV. The CDR3 DNA is TGTGCCAGCAGCTTAGGAGTAATCCAGCGGTTTGGGGAGACCCAGTACTTC. Its translation: CASSLGVIQRFGETQYF.